The clone carrying this T cell receptor (beta chain) has more than one count but fewer than ten. Its specificity is unknown. The data were obtained in a study of T cells in Graves' hyperthyroidism and ophthalmopathy. Notes on the study in general: Ophthalmopathy was told apart from stable hyperthyroidism by a 13 V-J model. In validation, the model predicted ophthalmopathy. These predictions came a median 6.5 months before onset.

There were TCR beta CDR3 regions amplified from RNA transcripts. Primed by the HTBI set, a first-round RT-PCR was run on the TCR CDR3. TCRdb ran MiXCR on the multiplex PCR reads and lists one entry per CDR3 protein. The sample includes around 450,000 distinct CDR3 sequences, approximately 14% of them seen just once. Losses at the gene ends were 0 bases for V and 9 bases for J; bases not matched to a gene: 12. In germline, CDR1 is MNHEY, CDR2 SVGEGT. The CDR3 is made up of 19 amino acids. The sample comprised blood. This receptor was obtained from a woman aged 18-35 years with Graves' hyperthyroidism. The chain uses TRBV6-2 or TRBV6-3 and TRBJ1-6, with TRBD1 identical over 12 bases. The CDR3 coding sequence is TGTGCCAGCAGTTACTCCGGGACAGGGGGCGCAGCTGTAGGTTCACCCCTCCACTTT. The encoded protein is CASSYSGTGGAAVGSPLHF.